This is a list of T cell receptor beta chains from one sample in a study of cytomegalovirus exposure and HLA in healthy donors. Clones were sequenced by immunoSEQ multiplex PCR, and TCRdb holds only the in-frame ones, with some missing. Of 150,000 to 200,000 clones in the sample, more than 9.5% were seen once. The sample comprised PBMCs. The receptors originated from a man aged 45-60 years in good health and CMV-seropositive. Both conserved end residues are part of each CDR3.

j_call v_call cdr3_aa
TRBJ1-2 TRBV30 CAWRGQASYGYTF
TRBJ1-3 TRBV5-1 CASSLRGAGGNTIYF
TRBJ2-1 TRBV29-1 CSVGPGLLVNEQFF
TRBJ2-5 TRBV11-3 CASSNLLADETQYF
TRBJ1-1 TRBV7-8 CASSFHAEAFF
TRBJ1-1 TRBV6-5 CASSFALGGPTEAFF
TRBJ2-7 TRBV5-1 CASSLDSFSYEQYF
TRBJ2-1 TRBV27 CASSLPEAHEQFF
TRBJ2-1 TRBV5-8 CASSFTSKGNEQFF
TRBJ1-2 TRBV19 CASSYHDSAGTF
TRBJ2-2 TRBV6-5 CASSQTAGTGELFF
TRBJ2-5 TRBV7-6 CASSSSRLGGQYF
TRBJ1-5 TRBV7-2 CASSLTPGSNQPQHF
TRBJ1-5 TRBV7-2 CASSLGRGGNQPQHF
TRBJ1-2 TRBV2 CASSEYEGDGYTF
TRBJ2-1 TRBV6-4 CASSDSEGQGHNEQFF
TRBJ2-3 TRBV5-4 CASSLVGRASTDTQYF
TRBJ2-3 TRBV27 CASSKQDSHTDTQYF
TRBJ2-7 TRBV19 CASSRGQGTEQYF
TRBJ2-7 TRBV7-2 CASSLGAGFRSYEQYF
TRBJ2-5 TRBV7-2 CASSPGEVQETQYF
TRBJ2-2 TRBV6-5 CATEDTNTGELFF